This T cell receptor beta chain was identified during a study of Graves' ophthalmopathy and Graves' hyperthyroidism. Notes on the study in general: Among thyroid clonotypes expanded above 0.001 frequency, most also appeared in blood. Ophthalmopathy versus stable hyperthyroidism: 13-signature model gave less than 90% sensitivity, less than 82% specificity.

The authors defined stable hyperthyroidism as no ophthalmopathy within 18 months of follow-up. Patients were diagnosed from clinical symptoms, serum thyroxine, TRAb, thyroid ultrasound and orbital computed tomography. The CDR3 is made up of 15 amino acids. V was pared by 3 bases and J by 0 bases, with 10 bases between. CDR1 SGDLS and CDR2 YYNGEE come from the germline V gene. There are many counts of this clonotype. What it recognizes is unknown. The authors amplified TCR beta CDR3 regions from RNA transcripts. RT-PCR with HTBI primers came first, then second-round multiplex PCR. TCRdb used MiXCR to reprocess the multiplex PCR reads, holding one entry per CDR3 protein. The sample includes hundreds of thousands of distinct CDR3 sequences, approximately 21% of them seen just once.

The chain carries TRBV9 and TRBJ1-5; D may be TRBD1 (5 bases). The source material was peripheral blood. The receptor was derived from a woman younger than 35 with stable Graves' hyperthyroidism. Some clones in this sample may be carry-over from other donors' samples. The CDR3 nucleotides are TGTGCCAGCAGCGGGGGGTGGGATAGCAATCAGCCCCAGCATTTT. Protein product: CASSGGWDSNQPQHF.